The clone carrying this T cell receptor (beta chain) was observed a few times. V was shortened by 5 bases and J by 0 bases, with 10 bases between the two germline ends. Germline CDR1 is SEHNR and CDR2 is FQNEAQ (reference sequence). The CDR3 sequence is 14 residues long. MiXCR was run by TCRdb on the 5' RACE reads, yielding one entry per CDR3 protein. The sample has 40,000 to 60,000 distinct CDR3 sequences, about 15% seen once. These data are taken from a study of T cells of healthy individuals. This TCR came from a human donor in good health. The rearrangement uses TRBV7-9 and TRBJ2-5; TRBD1 might be the D (6 bases). CDR3 nucleotides: TGTGCCAGCAGCCGTAAGGGGGACCAAGAGACCCAGTACTTC. Amino acid sequence: CASSRKGDQETQYF.